This T cell receptor (beta chain) was captured in a study of CD4 T cells in relation to SARS-CoV-2 and coronaviruses. Before the COVID-19 pandemic, during about 2010-2019, CD4+ T cells were taken from unexposed donors. CD4+ T cells were isolated from the cells after 10 days of culture. About this clone itself: Its antigen is unidentified.

Sequenced by immunoSEQ multiplex PCR; TCRdb stores in-frame clones only, minus some. The sample lists about 23,000 clones; less than 75% were seen once. V lost 6 bases and J lost 4; bases outside the gene matches: 19. The length of the CDR3 is 17 residues. Per the germline V gene, CDR1 is SQVTM and CDR2 is ANQGSEA. The sequenced sample consisted of CD4+ T cells from PBMCs, cultured in vitro. The J gene is TRBJ2-7, the V gene TRBV29-1; 9 bases map to TRBD2. The sequence was obtained from a human donor in good health. CDR3 protein: CSVLGRLTSGLTYEQYF. CDR3 DNA sequence: TGCAGCGTGCTGGGACGGTTGACTAGCGGTCTTACTTACGAGCAGTACTTC.